The 8 T cell receptor beta chains given below trace back to one sample, sequenced in a study of blood T cell repertoires in COVID-19. Sequencing was performed with immunoSEQ multiplex PCR; in TCRdb, only in-frame clones are kept and a portion is missing. The sample lists 85,000 to 130,000 clones, approximately 92% occurring once. The sample taken for sequencing was peripheral blood. The receptors were gathered from a man in his sixties or seventies with acute or convalescent COVID-19.

The chain uses TRBV24-1 and TRBJ2-1; D possibly corresponds to TRBD2 (6 bases). Germline CDR1 is KGHDR and CDR2 is SFDVKD. CDR3 length: 13 residues. The V end was cut by 4 bases, the J end by 6 bases, with 9 bases between. The DNA of the CDR3 is TGTGCCACCAGTGACCCGACTAGCAATGAGCAGTTCTTC. This translates into CATSDPTSNEQFF.

This clone was seen just once. This sequence joins TRBV15 and TRBJ2-1; 8 positions match TRBD1. Germline assignment: CDR1 LNHNV and CDR2 YYDKDF (reference sequence). V dropped 5 bases and J dropped 3; count of bases not matched to a gene: 6. This CDR3 comprises 15 residues. CDR3 amino acids: CATSGDRGDYNEQFF. The CDR3 DNA is TGTGCCACCAGCGGCGACAGGGGTGACTACAATGAGCAGTTCTTC.

V gene TRBV10-3 combines with J gene TRBJ1-4, with D possibly TRBD1 on 6 matching bases. V was trimmed by 4 bases and J by 4 bases, leaving 10 bases between them. CDR1 and CDR2 from the germline V gene are ENHRY and SYGVKD. CDR3 length equals 14 residues. DNA of the CDR3: TGTGCCATCAGTGGGGGAGGGGGTAATGAAAAACTGTTTTTT. Translation gives CAISGGGGNEKLFF.

The V and J genes are TRBV24-1 and TRBJ2-3, with 9 bases lining up with TRBD1. The J segment lost 6 bases and the V segment lost 3 bases, leaving 15 bases of the junction unmatched. The CDR3 runs to 18 residues. Germline V gene data show CDR1 as KGHDR and CDR2 as SFDVKD. This CDR3 reads CATSDRTTGGLRADTQYF. In nucleotides, the CDR3 is TGTGCCACCAGTGATCGAACAACAGGGGGCCTTCGGGCTGATACGCAGTATTTT.

V and J are TRBV11-3 and TRBJ2-7; D gene ambiguous. This CDR3 is 15 amino acids long. V was cut by 2 bases and J by 0 bases, with 11 bases left in between. CDR1 is SGHNT, CDR2 YENEEA, per germline. CDR3 nucleotides: TGTGCCAGCAGCTTATATTTTCTGTCCTCCTACGAGCAGTACTTC. Residues: CASSLYFLSSYEQYF.

The V gene is TRBV6-5, the J gene TRBJ2-7, with D possibly matching TRBD2 (6 bases). V lost 5 bases to trimming and J lost 4 bases, with 15 bases between them. The CDR3 is made up of 14 amino acids. Germline V gene lookup returns CDR1 MNHEY and CDR2 SVGAGI. CDR3 sequence: CASSLAYIGYEQYF. Here the CDR3 DNA reads TGTGCCAGCAGTCTAGCGTATATTGGTTACGAGCAGTACTTC.

The rearrangement joins TRBV19 to TRBJ2-1, with TRBD2 matching 15 bases. The J segment lost 8 bases and the V segment lost 4 bases, leaving 6 bases of the junction unmatched. The CDR3 runs to 16 residues. From germline, CDR1 is LNHDA and CDR2 SQIVND (reference sequence). The CDR3 nucleotides read TGTGCCAGTAGTAGGACTAGCGGGAGGGCGGTGGATGAGCAGTTCTTC. Protein sequence: CASSRTSGRAVDEQFF.

The chain joins TRBV30 to TRBJ1-3, with D hard to call. The CDR3 spans 15 residues. Germline CDR1 and CDR2: GTSNPN and SVGIG (reference sequence). V was clipped by 4 bases and J by 0 bases, with 13 bases between them. The CDR3 nucleotides are TGTGCCTGGATAAGTCCGCTAGGCTCTGGAAACACCATATATTTT. It translates to CAWISPLGSGNTIYF.